This T cell receptor beta chain was documented in a study of identical twins (dated by TCRdb to 2015 to 2016). With respect to the entire study: To test whether fetal clonotypes persist, the study used deep sequencing on TCR alpha and beta repertoires from monozygotic twins, unrelated adults of various ages, and cord blood. Replicate twin experiments were performed at different times using different library preparation protocols to rule out contamination. Findings and caveats that apply to the study as a whole: The excess sharing between twins in beta out-of-frame sequences was weaker because fewer shared sequences reduced the signal-to-noise ratio. In monozygotic twins, recombination models systematically underestimated out-of-frame TCR alpha sharing, but the models matched the sharing seen between unrelated individuals. Compared with coincidental sharing between unrelated individuals, out-of-frame TCR alpha sequences shared between twins had an excess of sequences with low generation probability. Fewer insertions were carried by abundant cord blood beta clonotypes; a weaker similar trend was observed in young adult naive repertoires, while no such trend was observed in memory repertoires. Invariant T cells such as MAIT and iNKT could partly confound zero-insertion analyses, although diverse VJ usage argued against such confounding for most clonotypes. Because the same donors could not be followed over many years, the conclusions relied on cross-sectional statistical analysis.

Only a few counts were recorded for this clonotype. This clone's antigen is unknown. Nothing much larger sits one base from this clone, and base qualities are not available. All donors were healthy Caucasians. The twin cohort consisted of three pairs of female monozygotic twins, all aged roughly 18 to 30 years. Positive isolation kits from Invitrogen were used to isolate the CD4+ and CD8+ T cell populations. The library came from 5' RACE. The sequencer listed for this sample is Illumina HiSeq 2000. Template switching added a universal primer binding site, and the final cDNA carried a unique molecular identifier that allowed TCR cDNA molecules to be counted accurately. Specific primers in the conserved constant-segment region were used to synthesize first-strand cDNA for the TCR alpha and beta chains. To control for contamination, every cDNA library was double barcoded, receiving both a SMART-Mk sample barcode and Illumina barcodes. Two successive PCR steps introduced TruSeq adapter sequences along with Illumina sample barcodes. TCR alpha and beta cDNA libraries were sequenced on the Illumina HiSeq platform with custom primers. As for the original processing: MiGEC was used to process raw reads and extract unique molecular identifiers, and MiXCR was used to find CDR3 positions. Recombination models were inferred per individual with the repgenHMM and IGoR tools using an EM algorithm. Shared clonotype analysis was performed with the tcR package in R, normalizing sharing by the product of cloneset sizes. To study raw recombination without the effects of thymic and clonal selection, out-of-frame nonproductive sequences were analyzed. TCRdb trimmed the raw reads at Q25, called clones with MiXCR and kept productive beta chains. Merged by CDR3 protein, the rows form single entries marked with the most common genes and DNA. The V and J calls and clone size are TCRdb's, not the authors'. A total of some 320,000 distinct CDR3 sequences appear in this sample, 12% of them only once. Jointly, the top ten make up 6% to 9% of the sample.

The CDR3, from cysteine to phenylalanine, totals 13 residues. The only DNA kept is the CDR3, 39 bases in frame from the first base. Cut back by 10 bases and 1 base, the V and J ends lie 13 bases apart. Reading the germline V gene gives CDR1 MNHNS and CDR2 SASEGT. The sample was also reused in another study, on yellow fever vaccine responses in identical twins. As described in the second report: According to the authors, the vaccine-induced T cell response in identical twins seemed to be partly convergent and partly specific to each individual. In identical twins, the study followed T cell clones that responded to the vaccine with precision.

The sequence links TRBV6-1 to TRBJ1-1; the D gene identity is not certain. The receptor was derived from a woman in her late teens or twenties in good health. Sequencing input: CD8+ T cells sorted from blood. The bases are TGTGCCACCGGGCGGCAGCCGAACACTGAAGCTTTCTTT. Its protein product is CATGRQPNTEAFF.